Below, 31 T cell receptor beta chains from the same sample are listed, as sequenced in a study of response to subunit inactivated influenza vaccine. TCRdb recomputed calls from the RT-PCR reads with MiXCR, one row per CDR3 protein. Among 650,000 to 700,000 distinct CDR3 sequences listed, approximately 15% were seen once. Sequencing was performed on PBMCs from blood, taken 11 to 12 days after vaccination. Every receptor here comes from a man aged 45-65 years who received an inactivated influenza vaccine.

Comment on this clonotype: One end of the junction varies from germline; a read error may be responsible. This chain uses TRBV19 with TRBJ2-1; the D gene is possibly TRBD2 (6 bases). The CDR3 contains 17 residues. Per the germline V gene, CDR1 is LNHDA and CDR2 is SQIVND (reference sequence). Here the CDR3 DNA reads TGTGACAGTAGTATACAGAAGCGGGCCCTCTCCTACAATGAGCAGTTCTTC. This codes for CDSSIQKRALSYNEQFF.

V and J are TRBV11-2 and TRBJ2-3; 10 bases fit TRBD2. This CDR3 comprises 16 residues. Germline V gives CDR1 SGHAT, CDR2 FQNNGV. The V and J ends lost 3 bases and 0 bases, in that order; junction bases with no gene match: 3. This CDR3 is CASSFTSGMSTDTQYF. In nucleotides, the CDR3 is TGTGCCAGCAGCTTTACTAGCGGGATGAGCACAGATACGCAGTATTTT.

In its sample, this clonotype was seen a few times. The rearrangement links TRBV2 to TRBJ2-4; D is undetermined. Trimming removed 6 bases from V and 7 bases from J, with 16 bases in between. Germline lookup yields CDR1 SNHLY and CDR2 FYNNEI. The CDR3 spans 14 residues. The CDR3, as DNA: TGTGCCAGCAGCCCTACATTTCTCGGGAACATTCAGTACTTC. Translated: CASSPTFLGNIQYF.

This clonotype was observed a handful of times. The gene calls are TRBV20-1 and TRBJ2-5; 7 bases are shared with TRBD1. This CDR3 comprises 17 residues. Germline V gives CDR1 DFQATT, CDR2 SNEGSKA (reference sequence). V gave up 1 base and J gave up 5 bases; unmatched junction bases: 16. In nucleotides, the CDR3 is TGCAGTGCTAGAGCACTGGTCGGCATGGGACAGCGGGAGACCCAGTACTTC. It encodes CSARALVGMGQRETQYF.

There are a few counts of this clonotype. The V call is TRBV10-2, the J call TRBJ2-1; unclear D gene. Germline lookup yields CDR1 WSHSY and CDR2 SAAADI. CDR3 length: 14 residues. Trimming took 4 bases from V and 5 from J, leaving 12 bases between them. The CDR3 region has the DNA TGCGCCAGCAGTGTTTCCCGGTTAAACAATGAGCAGTTCTTC. It specifies CASSVSRLNNEQFF.

V gene TRBV29-1 combines with J gene TRBJ2-7; 7 nucleotides agree with TRBD2. The CDR3 totals 12 residues. Germline V lookup: CDR1 SQVTM, CDR2 ANQGSEA. V was pared by 7 bases and J by 4 bases, with 7 bases of the junction left unmatched. The CDR3 DNA sequence: TGCAGCGGGGGGGGGACCATATACGAGCAGTACTTC. This sequence encodes CSGGGTIYEQYF.

Ten or more counts support this clonotype. The rearrangement uses TRBV18 and TRBJ2-7; no reliable D call. CDR1 and CDR2 from the germline V gene are KGHSH and LQKENI. This CDR3 is built from 13 residues. Between the trimmed V and J ends, which lost 3 bases and 0 bases, there was a span of 6 bases. The CDR3 bases are TGTGCCAGCTCACCGGGTATCTCCTACGAGCAGTACTTC. Amino acid sequence: CASSPGISYEQYF. Supplemented by reference TRBV18 and TRBJ2-7, the full variable domain reads NAGVMQNPRHLVRRRGQEARLRCSPMKGHSHVYWYRQLPEEGLKFMVYLQKENIIDESGMPKERFSAEFPKEGPSILRIQQVVRGDSAAYFCASSPGISYEQYFGPGTRLTVT.

This clonotype was picked up one time. This may be a read error: a much more frequent sequence differs by one nucleotide. This chain uses TRBV20-1 with TRBJ2-5; D is perhaps TRBD2 (6 bases). The CDR3 is made up of 14 amino acids. Germline V gives CDR1 DFQATT, CDR2 SNEGSKA (reference sequence). With 0 bases removed from V and 5 bases from J, the gap between germline ends came to 13 bases. The CDR3: CSAREVGSVETQYF. The CDR3 DNA follows: TGCAGTGCTAGAGAAGTCGGGAGCGTCGAGACCCAGTACTTC.

The genes are TRBV4-2 and TRBJ2-7; tentative D call: TRBD2 (6 bases). The CDR3 extends over 14 amino acids. V was clipped by 1 base and J by 3 bases, with 10 bases between them. Germline CDR1 is LGHNA and CDR2 is YNFKEQ. In nucleotides, the CDR3 is TGTGCCAGCAGCCAAGCGGGGACTCACTACGAGCAGTACTTC. Protein sequence: CASSQAGTHYEQYF.

V usage is TRBV18 and J usage is TRBJ2-1; 8 bases fit TRBD2. The CDR3 sequence is 17 residues long. The germline gives CDR1 KGHSH, CDR2 LQKENI. Trimming cost V 0 bases and J 4 bases; bases outside gene matches: 8. CDR3: CASSPPSSGGGYNEQFF. The CDR3 region has the DNA TGTGCCAGCTCACCACCGTCCTCGGGAGGGGGGTACAATGAGCAGTTCTTC.

This clonotype was recorded at least ten times. The genes are TRBV6-2 or TRBV6-3 and TRBJ2-1; TRBD2 matches at 13 bases. The V gene's germline CDR1 is MNHEY and CDR2 SVGEGT. Trimming removed 5 bases from V and 7 bases from J; junction bases left unmatched: 5. The CDR3 has 15 amino acids. The CDR3 reads CASSTRTSGSNEQFF. CDR3 nucleotide sequence: TGTGCCAGCAGTACAAGGACTAGCGGGAGTAATGAGCAGTTCTTC.

This chain links TRBV6-1 with TRBJ2-3, with 7 positions matching TRBD1. The CDR3 is 14 amino acids. V gave up 6 bases and J gave up 5 bases; unmatched junction bases: 8. Germline CDR1 and CDR2: MNHNS and SASEGT. This CDR3 reads CASSPGQFGDTQYF. For the CDR3, the DNA is TGTGCCAGCAGCCCGGGACAGTTTGGAGATACGCAGTATTTT.

The J gene is TRBJ1-5, the V gene TRBV27; D might be TRBD1 (6 bases). CDR1 is MNHEY and CDR2 is SMNVEV in the germline V gene (reference sequence). The CDR3 length is 15 residues. The V and J ends lost 4 bases and 0 bases respectively, with 10 bases between them. The CDR3 nucleotides read TGTGCCAGCAGTTCCGGGACAAATAGCAATCAGCCCCAGCATTTT. This gives the protein CASSSGTNSNQPQHF.

CDR3 nucleotide sequence: TGTGCCACCAGCAGAGATACCCGGAGGGGGCTCAAGACCCAGTACTTC. Translation gives CATSRDTRRGLKTQYF. The chain couples TRBV15 to TRBJ2-5, with a tentative D call TRBD1 (7 bases). The germline CDR1 and CDR2 sequences are LNHNV and YYDKDF (reference sequence). The V and J ends lost 0 bases and 6 bases respectively, with 17 bases between them. CDR3 size: 16 residues.

Written as DNA, the CDR3 is TGCAGTGCCGACGAGACAGGGGGGAATTACGAGCAGTACTTC. This gives the protein CSADETGGNYEQYF. The chain links TRBV20-1 to TRBJ2-7; 9 positions match TRBD1. The CDR3 is 14 amino acids. Germline V gene data show CDR1 as DFQATT and CDR2 as SNEGSKA (reference sequence). V dropped 6 bases and J dropped 4; count of bases not matched to a gene: 10.

Notes on this clonotype: One end of the junction does not line up with germline, which may come from a read error. The CDR3 region is CCAVTSGWNNEQFF. In DNA form, the CDR3 reads TGCTGTGCGGTTACTAGCGGGTGGAACAATGAGCAGTTCTTC. V usage is TRBV20-1 and J usage is TRBJ2-1, with TRBD2 matching over 9 bases. Per the germline V gene, CDR1 is DFQATT and CDR2 is SNEGSKA (reference sequence). The CDR3 consists of 14 residues.

Ten or more counts support this clonotype. V gene TRBV19 combines with J gene TRBJ2-3, with unresolved D. The germline V gene has CDR1 LNHDA and CDR2 SQIVND (reference sequence). Trimming took off 0 bases at V and 2 bases at J, with 9 bases between the two ends. This CDR3 has 15 residues. The CDR3, as DNA: TGTGCCAGTAGTATAGATGGTTGGTCCACAGATACGCAGTATTTT. It yields the protein CASSIDGWSTDTQYF.

The chain employs TRBV4-1 and TRBJ2-1, with 7 bases identical to TRBD1. This CDR3 spans 14 amino acids. Germline loops: CDR1 MGHRA, CDR2 YSYEKL. V gave up 5 bases and J gave up 5 bases; unmatched junction bases: 6. Here the CDR3 DNA reads TGCGCCAGCAGCTTAACAGGGGCCCACAATGAGCAGTTCTTC. Protein: CASSLTGAHNEQFF.

This rearrangement joins TRBV19 to TRBJ2-7; 9 bases are shared with TRBD2. This CDR3 region has 18 residues. Germline CDR1 is LNHDA and CDR2 is SQIVND (reference sequence). The junction had 22 bases not matched to a gene; V was cut back by 9 bases and J by 4 bases. The CDR3 nucleotides are TGTGCCAGCCAGTTCCCTAAAGCGGGAGGACCTTCCCCGTACGAGCAGTACTTC. Translation gives CASQFPKAGGPSPYEQYF.

This chain joins TRBV10-3 and TRBJ1-2; TRBD1 matches 8 bases. J was trimmed by 5 bases and V by 6 bases; bases with no gene match: 5. The germline V gene encodes CDR1 ENHRY and CDR2 SYGVKD. The CDR3 covers 13 residues. This CDR3 reads CAIRDREGYGYTF. CDR3 coding DNA: TGTGCCATCAGGGACAGGGAAGGTTATGGCTACACCTTC.

This clonotype showed up just a few times. The CDR3 is CASSILGTLYEQYF. In DNA form, the CDR3 reads TGTGCCAGCAGTATCCTCGGGACACTCTACGAGCAGTACTTC. The chain carries TRBV28 and TRBJ2-7; D is possibly TRBD1 (6 bases). With 5 bases removed from V and 3 bases from J, the gap between germline ends came to 14 bases. Germline lookup yields CDR1 MDHEN and CDR2 SYDVKM. The CDR3 contains 14 residues. Together with reference TRBV28 and TRBJ2-7, the CDR3 gives the full variable domain: DVKVTQSSRYLVKRTGEKVFLECVQDMDHENMFWYRQDPGLGLRLIYFSYDVKMKEKGDIPEGYSVSREKKERFSLILESASTNQTSMYLCASSILGTLYEQYFGPGTRLTVT.

This clonotype occurred a few times. The CDR3 reads CSARDDIGSSYEQYF. The CDR3 DNA is TGCAGTGCTAGAGATGACATCGGTAGCTCCTACGAGCAGTACTTC. This chain links TRBV20-1 with TRBJ2-7; D is ambiguous. Germline values: CDR1 DFQATT, CDR2 SNEGSKA (reference sequence). This CDR3 is built from 15 residues. Trimming removed 0 bases at V and 0 bases at J, with 12 bases between.

The chain carries TRBV12-3 or TRBV12-4 and TRBJ1-3; 8 nucleotides line up with TRBD1. The V segment lost 4 bases and the J segment 0 bases; nucleotides outside the gene matches: 8. CDR3 length equals 17 residues. The DNA for the CDR3 is TGTGCCAGCAGTTCCCGGGACAGGCTCTCCTCTGGAAACACCATATATTTT. Its translation: CASSSRDRLSSGNTIYF.

This chain links TRBV6-2 or TRBV6-3 with TRBJ2-7; D perhaps matches TRBD1 (6 bases). Per germline, CDR1 MNHEY and CDR2 SVGEGT. This CDR3 is built from 12 residues. Trimming removed 10 bases from V and 5 bases from J, with 15 bases in between. Written as DNA, the CDR3 is TGTGCCACTACAGACAGGTTTCACGAGCAGTACTTC. It specifies CATTDRFHEQYF.

The chain employs TRBV20-1 and TRBJ2-5; the D is unclear. The germline gives CDR1 DFQATT, CDR2 SNEGSKA (reference sequence). Between the trimmed V and J ends, which lost 3 bases and 5 bases, there was a span of 10 bases. This CDR3 has 12 residues. CDR3 protein: CSARRPGETQYF. The CDR3 DNA reads as TGCAGTGCTAGGCGACCGGGCGAGACCCAGTACTTC.

This chain connects TRBV20-1 to TRBJ2-3; D gene unclear. Trimming shortened V by 2 bases and J by 8 bases, and 11 bases separated the two germline ends. From germline, CDR1 is DFQATT and CDR2 SNEGSKA (reference sequence). The CDR3 sequence is 12 residues long. CDR3 coding DNA: TGCAGTGCTAGACCCTCCCACGGTACGCAGTATTTT. This gives the protein CSARPSHGTQYF.

This clonotype was counted ten times or more. The rearrangement links TRBV6-1 to TRBJ1-5; 7 nucleotides align to TRBD1. Germline V lookup: CDR1 MNHNS, CDR2 SASEGT. V lost 4 bases and J lost 2; bases outside the gene matches: 2. The CDR3 extends over 14 amino acids. In DNA, the CDR3 is TGTGCCAGCAGTGGGACAGGACGCAATCAGCCCCAGCATTTT. Residues: CASSGTGRNQPQHF.

This clonotype has a count of ten or more. The chain joins TRBV12-3 or TRBV12-4 to TRBJ1-6; D unclear. The CDR3 consists of 15 residues. V was clipped by 6 bases and J by 0 bases, with 9 bases between them. CDR3 sequence (DNA): TGTGCCAGCAGCTTATCGAGCTCCTATAATTCACCCCTCCACTTT. Residues: CASSLSSSYNSPLHF.

In this sample, this clonotype turned up once. The rearrangement joins TRBV11-2 to TRBJ2-7; D not resolved. The CDR3 is 12 amino acids. Germline lookup yields CDR1 SGHAT and CDR2 FQNNGV. V dropped 2 bases and J dropped 4 bases, with 6 bases sitting between them. CDR3 bases: TGTGCCAGCAGCTTATATCGGTACGAGCAGTACTTC. Protein product: CASSLYRYEQYF.

The V and J genes are TRBV28 and TRBJ2-5; tentatively, D is TRBD1 or TRBD2 (5 bases each). This CDR3 comprises 14 residues. V gave up 2 bases and J gave up 7 bases, with 14 bases separating them. From germline, CDR1 is MDHEN and CDR2 SYDVKM. CDR3 coding DNA: TGTGCCAGCAGTTTAGGAGGAACAAGGGGGACCCAGTACTTC. Translated, it gives CASSLGGTRGTQYF.

The V call is TRBV7-2, the J call TRBJ2-3; D is undetermined. This CDR3 is 15 amino acids long. The germline V and J ends were trimmed by 5 bases and 0 bases, with 12 bases remaining between them. CDR1 is SGHTA and CDR2 is FQGNSA in the germline V gene. The CDR3 protein is CASSPKADSTDTQYF. DNA for the CDR3: TGTGCCAGCAGCCCAAAGGCGGATAGCACAGATACGCAGTATTTT. The whole variable domain, remainder taken from reference TRBV7-2 and TRBJ2-3, is GAGVSQSPSNKVTEKGKDVELRCDPISGHTALYWYRQSLGQGLEFLIYFQGNSAPDKSGLPSDRFSAERTGGSVSTLTIQRTQQEDSAVYLCASSPKADSTDTQYFGPGTRLTVL.